A selection of T cell receptor beta chains follows, all from one sample in a study of blood T cell repertoires in COVID-19. Sequencing was performed with immunoSEQ multiplex PCR; in TCRdb, only in-frame clones are kept and a portion is missing. In the table there are 130,000 to 150,000 clones, approximately 84% of which are singletons. The sequenced sample consisted of peripheral blood. These receptors came from an older woman with acute or convalescent COVID-19. CDR3s include the opening cysteine and the closing phenylalanine or tryptophan. D genes are given only for firm matches. Not all rows give a size; the values are once, few, many and, for expanded clones, a class.

abundance,d_gene,j_gene,v_gene,CDR3aa,CDR3nt
once,TRBD1,TRBJ2-7,TRBV5-1,CASSVGTGPYEQYF,TGCGCCAGCAGCGTTGGGACAGGGCCCTACGAGCAGTACTTC
-,TRBD1,TRBJ1-5,TRBV30,CAWGTGKGQPQHF,TGTGCCTGGGGGACAGGGAAAGGTCAGCCCCAGCATTTT
-,TRBD2,TRBJ2-4,TRBV7-3,CASSLTGRAGAKNIQYF,TGTGCCAGCAGCTTAACCGGGAGGGCCGGGGCCAAAAACATTCAGTACTTC
-,-,TRBJ2-1,TRBV5-1,CASSVNSVSYNEQFF,TGCGCCAGCAGCGTGAATAGCGTCTCCTACAATGAGCAGTTCTTC
-,TRBD1,TRBJ2-2,TRBV19,CASSIRTGVGNTGELFF,TGTGCCAGTAGTATTAGGACAGGGGTCGGGAACACCGGGGAGCTGTTTTTT
-,TRBD2,TRBJ2-1,TRBV6-5,CASRREGLNEQFF,TGTGCCAGCAGACGGGAGGGCCTCAATGAGCAGTTCTTC
-,-,TRBJ1-2,TRBV3-1/TRBV3-2,CASSQAQTRQPYGYTF,TGTGCCAGCAGCCAAGCCCAGACCCGACAGCCCTATGGCTACACCTTC
-,TRBD1,TRBJ1-2,TRBV20-1,CSAGDRDGYTF,TGCAGTGCGGGGGACAGAGATGGCTACACCTTC
few,TRBD2,TRBJ2-1,TRBV27,CASSLLASGRINEQFF,TGTGCCAGCAGTTTATTGGCTAGCGGGAGGATCAATGAGCAGTTCTTC
once,-,TRBJ2-5,TRBV18,CASSPMAGQETQYF,TGTGCCAGCTCACCAATGGCGGGACAGGAGACCCAGTACTTC
-,-,TRBJ1-5,TRBV11-2,CASSFRTGLYQPQHF,TGTGCCAGCAGCTTTAGGACGGGACTCTATCAGCCCCAGCATTTT